Listed here are 5 T cell receptor beta chains from one sample, sequenced in a study of control samples from healthy donors and cancer patients. TCRdb keeps only in-frame clones here, not all; method: immunoSEQ multiplex PCR. The sample lists more than 95,000 clones; 85% to 95% were seen once. The source material was blood. The receptors stem from a young man in good health.

Remarks on this clone: The sample contains more than one DNA sequence encoding this CDR3. The V call is TRBV5-1, the J call TRBJ1-1; D might be TRBD1 (5 bases). The ends were cut back, 2 bases at V and 2 bases at J, with 13 bases in the middle. Germline CDR1 is SGHRS and CDR2 is YFSETQ. There are 15 residues in the CDR3. The CDR3 DNA follows: TGCGCCAGCAGCTTCAACGGCGGGGGTAACACTGAAGCTTTCTTT. Translating gives CASSFNGGGNTEAFF.

This rearrangement joins TRBV18 to TRBJ2-2, with D uncertain. Germline CDR1 reads KGHSH; CDR2 reads LQKENI. The CDR3 extends over 13 amino acids. V was cut by 3 bases and J by 5 bases, with 7 bases left in between. The CDR3 nucleotides read TGTGCCAGCTCACCGGAACAGACCGGGGAGCTGTTTTTT. Its translation: CASSPEQTGELFF.

The DNA of the CDR3 is TGTGCCAGCAGCTTGGTTCAGGCAGTCCCTATGAACACCGGGGAGCTGTTTTTT. Translated, it gives CASSLVQAVPMNTGELFF. The chain combines TRBV5-6 with TRBJ2-2; D call uncertain. The CDR3 length is 18 residues. Per germline, CDR1 SGHDT and CDR2 YYEEEE. V was shortened by 0 bases and J by 1 base, with 16 bases between the two germline ends.

This chain uses TRBV6-5 with TRBJ1-6; D perhaps matches TRBD1 (5 bases). Germline V gene sequence: CDR1 MNHEY, CDR2 SVGAGI. The length of the CDR3 is 14 residues. V was pared by 6 bases and J by 2 bases, with 8 bases between. The chain's CDR3 is CASSAGPYNSPLHF. The CDR3 DNA sequence: TGTGCCAGCAGCGCGGGACCCTATAATTCACCCCTCCACTTT.

The gene calls are TRBV9 and TRBJ1-1, with TRBD1 matching over 7 bases. Germline-derived CDR1 and CDR2 are SGDLS and YYNGEE. V lost 0 bases, J lost 1 base, and 9 bases stayed unmatched. CDR3 length: 17 residues. The DNA for the CDR3 is TGTGCCAGCAGCGTAGGTCCAGGGGGAATAAGGAACACTGAAGCTTTCTTT. As protein: CASSVGPGGIRNTEAFF. The full variable domain, its missing parts supplied by reference TRBV9 and TRBJ1-1, is DSGVTQTPKHLITATGQRVTLRCSPRSGDLSVYWYQQSLDQGLQFLIQYYNGEERAKGNILERFSAQQFPDLHSELNLSSLELGDSALYFCASSVGPGGIRNTEAFFGQGTRLTVV.